The subject of this entry is one T cell receptor beta chain. The target of this receptor is not known. Base qualities are not recorded, but no much larger clone differs from it by a single base. The data were taken from a study of blood T cell repertoires in COVID-19 (dated by TCRdb to the early 2020s). Study-level background: Samples from collaborators originated in the United States, Italy and Spain and spanned both the acute and convalescent phases of COVID-19. The samples were drawn from the first 160 participants of the ongoing ImmuneRACE study and from 1,200 or so subjects provided by 6 global collaborators. The dataset comprised deeply sampled blood TCRbeta repertoires from subjects exposed to, actively infected with, or recovered from COVID-19. The sample metadata nearly always contained a de-identified subject ID, COVID-19 status, age in years and sex. A freely available public database, intended as a resource for researchers studying the immune response to SARS-CoV-2, is where the repertoires were released. Where available, HLA class I and class II types were obtained from metadata supplied by the sample provider rather than from assay-based typing. The material from the prospective study consisted of cDNA or gDNA derived from T cells, B-cell-depleted T cells, or PBMCs. Findings and caveats that apply to the study as a whole: How much clinical and demographic metadata was included differed by source and by participant, and the metadata was provided uncurated.

Trimming removed 7 bases from V and 2 bases from J; the gene matches leave 4 bases unexplained. The germline V gene (reference sequence) supplies CDR1 LNHDA and CDR2 SQIVND. The CDR3 runs 15 amino acids, cysteine and phenylalanine included. The sequence is cut down to CDR3 DNA, 45 bases in frame from base 1. TCRbeta CDR3 regions were amplified from genomic DNA by means of the immunoSEQ Assay, a bias-controlled multiplex PCR. As for how the authors treated the data: The number of nucleated cells in each sample was estimated by amplification of reference gene primers within the assay. Sequence reads were collapsed and filtered to measure the absolute abundance of every unique TCRbeta CDR3 rearrangement. For each sample, productive Simpson clonality was calculated as the square root of Simpson's diversity index across productive rearrangements. The table comes from immuneACCESS by way of TCRdb, which keeps in-frame sequences with V and J called. Part of the clones is missing from these tables; in studies checked, under half for an unresolved V gene and the rest for unknown reasons. That table furnishes V, J and clone size, whereas the DNA furnished D and trimming. The sample has around 60,000 clones on record, roughly 72% of them singletons. 4.8% of the sample goes to the ten largest clones.

One collaborating source in Seattle enrolled patients during active infection and followed them longitudinally through the course of disease. Whole blood was collected in K2EDTA tubes by collaborating institutions according to the institutions' own protocols. For TCRbeta analysis, collaborator samples were shipped as frozen whole blood, as isolated PBMCs, or as DNA extracted from either sample type. Recombination connected TRBV19 to TRBJ2-3; TRBD2 agrees with 12 junctional bases. Sequences were obtained from peripheral blood. The sequence was obtained from a woman in her seventies with COVID-19, enrolled during active disease. Read as DNA, the sequence is TGTGCCAGTAAGACTAGCGGGAGTTACACAGATACGCAGTATTTT. Its coded protein is CASKTSGSYTDTQYF.